This passage covers 27 T cell receptor beta chains from one sample sequenced in a study of cytomegalovirus exposure and HLA in healthy donors. PCR amplification relied on 60 Vbeta primers (plus 13 Jbeta primers). The table came from immunoSEQ multiplex PCR; TCRdb's copy has only in-frame clones and leaves some out. The table shows roughly 130,000 clones, with about 8.5% occurring only once. Specimen: PBMCs. The receptors were sampled from a man in his forties in good health and CMV-seronegative.

This clone was recorded a few times. The CDR3 protein is CASSAGGTEAFF. DNA of the CDR3: TGTGCCAGCAGCGCAGGGGGCACTGAAGCTTTCTTT. V is TRBV9 and J is TRBJ1-1; 7 nucleotides agree with TRBD1. Per germline, CDR1 SGDLS and CDR2 YYNGEE. The CDR3 is made up of 12 amino acids. V lost 3 bases and J lost 4; bases outside the gene matches: 0.

V gene TRBV28 combines with J gene TRBJ2-3; maybe TRBD2 (5 bases). CDR1 MDHEN and CDR2 SYDVKM come from the germline V gene. The CDR3 extends over 14 amino acids. Trimming pared 2 bases from V and 1 base from J, leaving 7 bases between. The DNA of the CDR3 is TGTGCCAGCAGTTTAACCGGGGGCACAGATACGCAGTATTTT. Amino acids: CASSLTGGTDTQYF.

This clone was observed a few times. V gene TRBV6-1 combines with J gene TRBJ1-1; tentatively, D is TRBD1 (5 bases). The length of the CDR3 is 15 residues. Germline CDR1 is MNHNS and CDR2 is SASEGT. The V end lost 5 bases, the J end lost 0 bases, and 13 bases lay between the germline ends. This chain's CDR3 is CASSSPGHLNTEAFF. The CDR3 DNA follows: TGTGCCAGCAGTTCGCCAGGGCATTTGAACACTGAAGCTTTCTTT.

The gene calls are TRBV7-9 and TRBJ1-1; D call uncertain. The V gene lost 3 bases and the J gene lost 4 bases, with 12 bases spanning the gap. Germline values: CDR1 SEHNR, CDR2 FQNEAQ (reference sequence). This CDR3 is built from 14 residues. CDR3 sequence reads: CASSFSPPGTEAFF. The CDR3 DNA reads TGTGCCAGCAGCTTCTCTCCTCCGGGCACTGAAGCTTTCTTT.

This clone was picked up a small number of times. The CDR3 region has the DNA TGCGCCAGCAGCCCACCGGACAGGAACTCCTACGAGCAGTACTTC. Its translation is CASSPPDRNSYEQYF. This sequence joins TRBV5-1 and TRBJ2-7, with TRBD1 identical over 7 bases. This CDR3 has 15 amino acids. The V segment lost 4 bases and the J segment 0 bases; nucleotides outside the gene matches: 7. Germline lookup yields CDR1 SGHRS and CDR2 YFSETQ.

The rearrangement uses TRBV4-1 and TRBJ2-7; the match to TRBD2 covers 13 bases. The CDR3 is 17 residues long. Germline V gene sequence: CDR1 MGHRA, CDR2 YSYEKL. The ends lost 0 bases at V and 5 bases at J; junction bases unmatched: 7. DNA of the CDR3: TGCGCCAGCAGCCAAGATCCTGGGACTAGCGGGGTTGACGAGCAGTACTTC. Its protein is CASSQDPGTSGVDEQYF.

CDR3 DNA: TGTGCCAGCAGCCCCGGGACAGGGTTGGCCTACGAGCAGTACTTC. It is translated as CASSPGTGLAYEQYF. The chain employs TRBV7-9 and TRBJ2-7; TRBD1 aligns across 9 bases. CDR3 size: 15 residues. Losses at the gene ends were 5 bases for V and 2 bases for J; bases not matched to a gene: 7. Germline CDR1 is SEHNR and CDR2 is FQNEAQ (reference sequence).

In the case of this clone: Other DNA sequences in this specimen translate into the identical CDR3. This chain joins TRBV27 and TRBJ1-1; D is undetermined. The CDR3 spans 14 residues. Germline CDR1 MNHEY, CDR2 SMNVEV (reference sequence). Trimming shortened V by 2 bases and J by 5 bases, and 12 bases separated the two germline ends. The CDR3 region is CASSLNPPGTEAFF. DNA for the CDR3: TGTGCCAGCAGTTTAAACCCACCAGGAACTGAAGCTTTCTTT.

The chain recombines TRBV6-5 with TRBJ1-2; a weak D match, TRBD1 (6 bases). V dropped 6 bases and J dropped 5 bases, with 13 bases sitting between them. The CDR3 consists of 13 residues. Per the germline V gene, CDR1 is MNHEY and CDR2 is SVGAGI. Here the CDR3 reads CASSDRTVYGYTF. Here the CDR3 DNA reads TGTGCCAGCAGCGACCGGACAGTTTATGGCTACACCTTC.

For this clone: Sequence at one end of the junction differs from germline and may be a read error. DNA of the CDR3: TGTGCCAGCAATAGCGACTCCCACGAGCAGTACTTC. This codes for CASNSDSHEQYF. This sequence joins TRBV2 and TRBJ2-7; perhaps TRBD2 as D (5 bases). Germline V gene lookup returns CDR1 SNHLY and CDR2 FYNNEI. This CDR3 comprises 12 residues.

This clone came up a few times. V gene TRBV27 combines with J gene TRBJ2-1; D perhaps matches TRBD1 (6 bases). Germline values: CDR1 MNHEY, CDR2 SMNVEV (reference sequence). CDR3 length: 15 residues. Trimming cost V 3 bases and J 2 bases, with 11 bases left between them. The CDR3 spells CASSFSGVPYNEQFF. The CDR3, as DNA: TGTGCCAGCAGTTTTTCAGGGGTACCCTACAATGAGCAGTTCTTC.

The chain recombines TRBV7-2 with TRBJ1-1, with D unclear. Germline V gene sequence: CDR1 SGHTA, CDR2 FQGNSA. This CDR3 has 13 amino acids. Between the trimmed V and J ends, which lost 6 bases and 0 bases, there was a span of 8 bases. CDR3: CASSEEMNTEAFF. The DNA of the CDR3 is TGTGCCAGCAGTGAGGAAATGAACACTGAAGCTTTCTTT.

Only a few counts were recorded for this clone. The rearrangement uses TRBV10-1 and TRBJ2-3, with D perhaps TRBD2 (6 bases). The length of the CDR3 is 15 residues. Trimming left V 6 bases short and J 6 bases short, with 19 bases between. Germline V gene sequence: CDR1 WNHNN, CDR2 SYGVQD (reference sequence). In DNA, the CDR3 is TGCGCCAGCAGCCCGGGACTCCCTTTCGGGGATACGCAGTATTTT. Translating it yields CASSPGLPFGDTQYF.

There are a few counts of this clone. The chain combines TRBV5-1 with TRBJ2-7; 12 bases agree with TRBD2. The V and J ends lost 4 bases and 0 bases, in that order; junction bases with no gene match: 8. Germline values: CDR1 SGHRS, CDR2 YFSETQ. There are 17 residues in the CDR3. The CDR3 coding sequence is TGCGCCAGCAGCCTTGAGACTAGCGGGGGCTACTCCTACGAGCAGTACTTC. This translates into CASSLETSGGYSYEQYF.

The rearrangement joins TRBV5-4 to TRBJ2-5; 11 nucleotides match TRBD2. This CDR3 comprises 16 residues. The germline V gene has CDR1 SGHNT and CDR2 YYREEE (reference sequence). The J segment lost 1 base and the V segment lost 4 bases, leaving 6 bases of the junction unmatched. The DNA of the CDR3 is TGTGCCAGCAGCGAAGGACTAGCGGGCCTCCAAGAGACCCAGTACTTC. This codes for CASSEGLAGLQETQYF.

This clone was observed a few times. The V gene is TRBV27, the J gene TRBJ2-5; the D gene is possibly TRBD1 (5 bases). This CDR3 comprises 15 residues. The V end was cut by 1 base, the J end by 1 base, with 10 bases between. Germline values: CDR1 MNHEY, CDR2 SMNVEV (reference sequence). As DNA, the CDR3 is TGTGCCAGCAGTTTATGGATAGGGGCCCAAGAGACCCAGTACTTC. It is translated as CASSLWIGAQETQYF.

The chain combines TRBV5-6 with TRBJ1-2; D gene uncertain. In germline, CDR1 is SGHDT, CDR2 YYEEEE. The CDR3 has 12 residues. V was clipped by 1 base and J by 4 bases, with 5 bases between them. CDR3 bases: TGTGCCAGCAGCTTGCTAATCTATGGCTACACCTTC. It codes for CASSLLIYGYTF.

The J gene is TRBJ1-2, the V gene TRBV9; a weak D match, TRBD1 (5 bases). Germline CDR1 is SGDLS and CDR2 is YYNGEE. The V and J ends lost 3 bases and 3 bases respectively, with 12 bases between them. This CDR3 has 14 amino acids. CDR3 loop: CASSARPGHYGYTF. In DNA form, the CDR3 reads TGTGCCAGCAGCGCCCGCCCAGGGCACTATGGCTACACCTTC.

This clone has just a few counts. The V gene is TRBV19, the J gene TRBJ2-1; D perhaps matches TRBD2 (7 bases). Germline V gives CDR1 LNHDA, CDR2 SQIVND (reference sequence). V lost 0 bases and J lost 1, with 10 bases in between. CDR3 length: 16 amino acids. CDR3 coding DNA: TGTGCCAGTAGTATAGATGCGGGGGCATCCTACAATGAGCAGTTCTTC. Translation gives CASSIDAGASYNEQFF.

This clone was observed a few times. V usage is TRBV18 and J usage is TRBJ1-1, with D possibly being TRBD1 (6 bases). Trimming pared 6 bases from V and 0 bases from J, leaving 14 bases between. The germline CDR1 and CDR2 sequences are KGHSH and LQKENI. The CDR3 is 15 residues long. The CDR3 DNA is TGTGCCAGCTCCGACAGGAAAATAATGAACACTGAAGCTTTCTTT. Residues: CASSDRKIMNTEAFF.

J is TRBJ2-7 and V is TRBV25-1, with 9 bases fitting TRBD1. After removal of 6 bases from V and 4 bases from J, the junction contained 10 bases not matched to a gene. The CDR3 length is 15 residues. The germline V gene has CDR1 MGHDK and CDR2 SYGVNS. CDR3 sequence reads: CASSTTDRGTYEQYF. The CDR3 DNA follows: TGTGCCAGCAGCACAACCGACAGGGGGACTTACGAGCAGTACTTC.

This clone was counted a few times. The gene calls are TRBV30 and TRBJ2-7; D is perhaps TRBD1 (6 bases). Germline V gene lookup returns CDR1 GTSNPN and CDR2 SVGIG (reference sequence). Deletions cut 5 bases from V and 3 bases from J, with 8 bases between. CDR3 length equals 11 residues. CDR3 sequence (DNA): TGTGCCTGGGGCAGGGGCTACGAGCAGTACTTC. Translation gives CAWGRGYEQYF.

The table lists this clone with a few counts. In the same sample, other DNA sequences code for this CDR3. J is TRBJ1-2 and V is TRBV11-2; TRBD1 might be the D (5 bases). Germline V CDR1 and CDR2: SGHAT, FQNNGV. Trimming pared 4 bases from V and 5 bases from J, leaving 8 bases between. The CDR3 is 12 residues long. CDR3 sequence: CASSSQGYGYTF. CDR3 DNA sequence: TGTGCCAGCAGCTCTCAGGGTTATGGCTACACCTTC.

This rearrangement joins TRBV19 to TRBJ1-2; no reliable D call. The V and J ends lost 3 bases and 4 bases respectively, with 9 bases between them. The CDR3 totals 13 residues. The V gene's germline CDR1 is LNHDA and CDR2 SQIVND (reference sequence). CDR3 coding DNA: TGTGCCAGTAGTATCGAGGGCCGCTATGGCTACACCTTC. Its translation: CASSIEGRYGYTF.

This clone turned up a few times. The genes are TRBV9 and TRBJ2-2; no firm D call. The CDR3 sequence is 15 residues long. V was shortened by 4 bases and J by 4 bases, with 14 bases between the two germline ends. Germline V gives CDR1 SGDLS, CDR2 YYNGEE. The CDR3, as DNA: TGTGCCAGCAGCCCCCGGGTCACGGGCACCGGGGAGCTGTTTTTT. It is translated as CASSPRVTGTGELFF.

The chain employs TRBV7-9 and TRBJ2-1; 11 bases fit TRBD2. The CDR3 loop spans 15 amino acids. The germline gives CDR1 SEHNR, CDR2 FQNEAQ (reference sequence). The V and J ends lost 7 bases and 8 bases, in that order; junction bases with no gene match: 10. This CDR3 reads CASTHSGGAEDEQFF. DNA for the CDR3: TGTGCCAGCACCCATAGCGGGGGGGCTGAGGATGAGCAGTTCTTC.

This clone was counted between two and nine times. V usage is TRBV7-9 and J usage is TRBJ2-2; D is possibly TRBD2 (5 bases). The germline gives CDR1 SEHNR, CDR2 FQNEAQ (reference sequence). Trimming took off 5 bases at V and 7 bases at J, with 11 bases between the two ends. The CDR3 is 13 amino acids. The CDR3 is CASSRGNGGELFF. For the CDR3, the DNA is TGTGCCAGCAGCCGAGGGAATGGCGGGGAGCTGTTTTTT.